The 20 T cell receptor beta chains reported below all come from one sample, sequenced in a study of radiotherapy plus CTLA-4 blockade in lung cancer. Generated by immunoSEQ multiplex PCR, the TCRdb table keeps only in-frame clones and is missing some. The sample lists about 36,000 clones, more than 80% seen once, with 5.8% in the top ten. This sample comprised peripheral blood, obtained from a patient treated with radiotherapy plus ipilimumab. These receptors originate from a human donor with non-small cell lung cancer who had stable disease on radiotherapy plus ipilimumab.

This clone was detected only once. The chain couples TRBV28 to TRBJ1-2, with TRBD1 matching over 8 bases. Germline V gene lookup returns CDR1 MDHEN and CDR2 SYDVKM. With V trimmed by 6 bases and J by 5 bases, 14 bases remained unmatched. This CDR3 region has 16 residues. The CDR3 nucleotides read TGTGCCAGCAGCCCACCAGGGGGCGCCTATTGGTATGGCTACACCTTC. Translation gives CASSPPGGAYWYGYTF.

The chain links TRBV28 to TRBJ2-3; D might be TRBD2 (6 bases). Trimming took 3 bases from V and 3 from J, leaving 16 bases between them. The CDR3 is 16 amino acids. From germline, CDR1 is MDHEN and CDR2 SYDVKM. The CDR3 DNA follows: TGTGCCAGCAGTTTCCAGAGGCGGGAATTTACAGATACGCAGTATTTT. As protein: CASSFQRREFTDTQYF. The full variable domain, with the rest looked up from reference TRBV28 and TRBJ2-3, is DVKVTQSSRYLVKRTGEKVFLECVQDMDHENMFWYRQDPGLGLRLIYFSYDVKMKEKGDIPEGYSVSREKKERFSLILESASTNQTSMYLCASSFQRREFTDTQYFGPGTRLTVL.

The chain recombines TRBV27 with TRBJ2-6; the D gene is possibly TRBD2 (6 bases). The V end lost 8 bases, the J end lost 8 bases, and 25 bases lay between the germline ends. Germline-derived CDR1 and CDR2 are MNHEY and SMNVEV (reference sequence). The CDR3 length is 17 residues. The CDR3 DNA sequence: TGTGCCAGCGGACGGACCGGACGGGGACTTCGGTCCAACGTCCTGACTTTC. Translation gives CASGRTGRGLRSNVLTF.

The genes are TRBV5-1 and TRBJ2-7, with 10 bases aligning to TRBD1. The CDR3 extends over 16 amino acids. Germline CDR1 SGHRS, CDR2 YFSETQ. J gave up 2 bases and V 2 bases, and 7 bases lay outside the gene matches. As DNA, the CDR3 is TGCGCCAGCAGCTTCCTTGCGACAGGGGGCACCTACGAGCAGTACTTC. Amino acids: CASSFLATGGTYEQYF.

The gene calls are TRBV9 and TRBJ2-2; 9 bases line up with TRBD2. CDR1 is SGDLS and CDR2 is YYNGEE in the germline V gene. This CDR3 comprises 15 residues. V lost 7 bases and J lost 1; bases outside the gene matches: 5. The CDR3 protein is CASARLAENTGELFF. As DNA, the CDR3 is TGTGCCAGCGCTAGACTAGCGGAGAACACCGGGGAGCTGTTTTTT.

V and J are TRBV28 and TRBJ2-7, with D maybe TRBD1 (5 bases). V shed 5 bases and J shed 0 bases, with 17 bases lying between them. CDR3 length equals 16 residues. Germline V gene lookup returns CDR1 MDHEN and CDR2 SYDVKM. CDR3 coding DNA: TGTGCCAGCAGTCCCCCTCCAAGGACATACTCCTACGAGCAGTACTTC. Translated, it gives CASSPPPRTYSYEQYF. Full variable domain (outside the CDR3, taken from reference TRBV28 and TRBJ2-7): DVKVTQSSRYLVKRTGEKVFLECVQDMDHENMFWYRQDPGLGLRLIYFSYDVKMKEKGDIPEGYSVSREKKERFSLILESASTNQTSMYLCASSPPPRTYSYEQYFGPGTRLTVT.

This clone turned up a few times. This sequence joins TRBV15 and TRBJ2-7; 7 bases agree with TRBD2. J lost 2 bases, V lost 5 bases, and 15 bases had no gene match. The CDR3 totals 17 residues. Germline CDR1 and CDR2: LNHNV and YYDKDF (reference sequence). CDR3 in amino acids: CATSHQRDPGIPYEQYF. The CDR3 DNA reads TGTGCCACCAGCCATCAGCGGGACCCAGGGATCCCCTACGAGCAGTACTTC.

J is TRBJ2-3 and V is TRBV6-4; no firm D call. Trimming took 0 bases from V and 3 from J, leaving 4 bases between them. CDR3 size: 13 residues. CDR1 is MRHNA and CDR2 is SNTAGT in the germline V gene. CDR3 region: CASSDSETDTQYF. DNA for the CDR3: TGTGCCAGCAGTGACTCGGAGACAGATACGCAGTATTTT.

The table lists this clone with a count of one. V gene TRBV28 combines with J gene TRBJ2-3, with 7 bases matching TRBD2. After removal of 2 bases from V and 2 bases from J, the junction contained 7 bases not matched to a gene. Germline lookup yields CDR1 MDHEN and CDR2 SYDVKM. The CDR3 is 16 residues long. The DNA of the CDR3 is TGTGCCAGCAGTTTAGATCGGGGGGACCTCACAGATACGCAGTATTTT. This translates into CASSLDRGDLTDTQYF.

This rearrangement joins TRBV7-9 to TRBJ2-3; D may be TRBD1 (6 bases). V lost 4 bases to trimming and J lost 5 bases, with 13 bases between them. Germline V gives CDR1 SEHNR, CDR2 FQNEAQ (reference sequence). The length of the CDR3 is 14 residues. The CDR3 spells CASSSVGGVDTQYF. As DNA, the CDR3 is TGTGCCAGCAGCTCCGTAGGGGGAGTAGATACGCAGTATTTT.

The chain is built from TRBV14 and TRBJ1-1; a weak D match, TRBD1 (6 bases). This CDR3 is built from 18 residues. Looked up from germline, CDR1 is SGHDN and CDR2 is FVKESK. The V gene lost 1 base and the J gene lost 0 bases, with 18 bases spanning the gap. The CDR3 nucleotides are TGTGCCAGCAGCCAAGGGACAGCGAAGAGTCCAATGAACACTGAAGCTTTCTTT. This gives the protein CASSQGTAKSPMNTEAFF.

The chain uses TRBV5-1 and TRBJ1-2; D remains unclear. Germline assignment: CDR1 SGHRS and CDR2 YFSETQ. The germline V and J ends were trimmed by 0 bases and 8 bases, with 17 bases remaining between them. The CDR3 totals 15 residues. For the CDR3, the DNA is TGCGCCAGCAGCTTGGCCGCTGGTGAGTTCGAAGGCTACACCTTC. Encoded protein: CASSLAAGEFEGYTF.

The chain links TRBV23-1 to TRBJ1-5; D is perhaps TRBD1 (5 bases). TRBV23-1 is known as an ORF, though its function is uncertain. This CDR3 comprises 18 residues. V lost 8 bases to trimming and J lost 3 bases, with 26 bases between them. The CDR3 DNA sequence: TGCGCCAGCCGGCGAACACAGGTAATCGGTGGTGACAATCAGCCCCAGCATTTT. This translates into CASRRTQVIGGDNQPQHF.

The V and J genes are TRBV19 and TRBJ2-7, with 12 bases aligning to TRBD2. Looked up from germline, CDR1 is LNHDA and CDR2 is SQIVND (reference sequence). The CDR3 is 16 residues long. Trimming at V came to 2 bases and at J to 2 bases, leaving 4 bases not matched to a gene. The CDR3 coding sequence is TGTGCCAGTAGTATATCCTCTAGCGGGAGGGCCTACGAGCAGTACTTC. Its protein is CASSISSSGRAYEQYF. The entire variable domain, with the rest obtained from reference TRBV19 and TRBJ2-7, is as follows: DGGITQSPKYLFRKEGQNVTLSCEQNLNHDAMYWYRQDPGQGLRLIYYSQIVNDFQKGDIAEGYSVSREKKESFPLTVTSAQKNPTAFYLCASSISSSGRAYEQYFGPGTRLTVT.

This clone was recorded a few times. The chain recombines TRBV9 with TRBJ2-3; D is possibly TRBD2 (5 bases). The CDR3 is 16 residues long. The V gene's germline CDR1 is SGDLS and CDR2 YYNGEE. The V and J ends lost 0 bases and 2 bases respectively, with 13 bases between them. CDR3 amino acids: CASSVDPSLPTDTQYF. The CDR3 coding sequence is TGTGCCAGCAGCGTAGATCCTAGCCTCCCCACAGATACGCAGTATTTT.

The CDR3 is CASSYTDTQYF. CDR3 sequence (DNA): TGTGCCAGCAGCTACACAGATACGCAGTATTTT. V gene TRBV9 combines with J gene TRBJ2-3; D gene unclear. Trimming shortened V by 4 bases and J by 2 bases, and 2 bases separated the two germline ends. The CDR3 has 11 amino acids. Germline CDR1 SGDLS, CDR2 YYNGEE.

On this clone: The same CDR3 arises from other DNA sequences in this sample as well. The chain combines TRBV2 with TRBJ1-1, with D tentatively TRBD1 (5 bases). V was clipped by 6 bases and J by 0 bases, with 11 bases between them. CDR3 length equals 14 residues. Germline CDR1 and CDR2: SNHLY and FYNNEI. For the CDR3, the DNA is TGTGCCAGCAGATACAGGTACATGAACACTGAAGCTTTCTTT. Its translation: CASRYRYMNTEAFF.

The chain uses TRBV11-2 and TRBJ2-1; TRBD2 aligns across 10 bases. Germline CDR1 SGHAT, CDR2 FQNNGV. The CDR3 extends over 15 amino acids. The ends lost 3 bases at V and 4 bases at J; junction bases unmatched: 3. DNA for the CDR3: TGTGCCAGCAGCTTCCTAGCGGGAGATTACAATGAGCAGTTCTTC. Translation: CASSFLAGDYNEQFF.

The sample holds a few counts of this clone. The gene calls are TRBV6-6 and TRBJ2-7; TRBD1 agrees at 9 bases. Trimming took 4 bases from V and 5 from J; bases not matched to a gene: 9. CDR1 and CDR2 (germline): MNHNY, SVGAGI (reference sequence). There are 15 residues in the CDR3. The DNA of the CDR3 is TGTGCCAGCAGTTCGCCGGGACAGGGCCGGAACGAGCAGTACTTC. Amino acids: CASSSPGQGRNEQYF.

This clone was found a few times. The J gene is TRBJ2-1, the V gene TRBV11-2; D is possibly TRBD2 (6 bases). The CDR3 covers 15 residues. Looked up from germline, CDR1 is SGHAT and CDR2 is FQNNGV. V dropped 10 bases and J dropped 4 bases, with 20 bases sitting between them. For the CDR3, the DNA is TGTGCCACCCTAGGCGGGGCGAGACTATACAATGAGCAGTTCTTC. It translates to CATLGGARLYNEQFF.